The text below deals with one T cell receptor beta chain. Its antigen remains unknown. The entry originates in a study of post-analysis software for immune sequencing data. Regarding the study as a whole: Significantly lower normalized Chao1 diversity was found in patients with multiple sclerosis relative to controls. In patients, TRBV5-6, TRBV5-1 and TRBV20-1 belonged to four or five TRBV segments found more frequently than in controls. Samples sharing a preparation batch grouped tightly together when assessed by F measure.

Germline lookup yields CDR1 SGHRS and CDR2 YFSETQ. The J segment lost 3 bases and the V segment lost 4 bases, leaving 9 bases of the junction unmatched. The CDR3 sequence is 15 residues long. Unique molecular identifiers were carried by the TCR beta cDNA libraries. Each sample of roughly 0.9 to 11 million input T cells yielded about 500,000 cDNA molecules, so each molecule approximated one T cell. TCRdb fed the PCR reads into MiXCR, producing one record per CDR3 protein. The sample holds hundreds of thousands of distinct CDR3 sequences, roughly 50% seen once. Sequenced material: blood. This sequence originates from a girl aged 10-17 years with multiple sclerosis. The rearrangement uses TRBV5-1 and TRBJ2-7; 8 bases are a match to TRBD1. As DNA, the CDR3 is TGCGCCAGCAGCAAGCAGGGGGCAGGGGTCTACGAGCAGTACTTC. This translates into CASSKQGAGVYEQYF.